These 11 T cell receptor beta chains originate from one sample sequenced in a study of cytomegalovirus exposure and HLA in healthy donors. The PCR employed 60 Vbeta primers together with 13 Jbeta primers. TCRdb's table, derived via immunoSEQ multiplex PCR, lists solely in-frame clones and lacks some. Among 120,000 to 150,000 clones, about 61% were seen once, and the ten largest hold about 1.8%. The sample consisted of PBMCs. All receptors come from a male donor in good health and CMV-seronegative.

This clone was picked up one time. The chain is built from TRBV5-4 and TRBJ1-6; 11 bases align to TRBD1. V gave up 4 bases and J gave up 2 bases; unmatched junction bases: 5. The CDR3 runs to 17 residues. Germline V gene sequence: CDR1 SGHNT, CDR2 YYREEE (reference sequence). The CDR3 DNA follows: TGTGCCAGCAGCCCGGGGGACAGGGGGACCTATAATTCACCCCTCCACTTT. Translated, it gives CASSPGDRGTYNSPLHF.

This chain links TRBV5-3 with TRBJ2-7, with 13 positions matching TRBD2. TRBV5-3 is placed among ORFs of uncertain function. This CDR3 has 15 residues. V dropped 4 bases and J dropped 4; count of bases not matched to a gene: 5. The CDR3 spells CARSVGTSGAYEQYF. The CDR3 bases are TGTGCCAGAAGCGTCGGGACTAGCGGGGCTTACGAGCAGTACTTC.

The CDR3 region is CASSWVGGANEKLFF. Written as DNA, the CDR3 is TGCGCCAGCAGCTGGGTCGGAGGGGCTAATGAAAAACTGTTTTTT. V usage is TRBV5-1 and J usage is TRBJ1-4, with D maybe TRBD1 (5 bases). Germline V gives CDR1 SGHRS, CDR2 YFSETQ. V lost 3 bases and J lost 3, with 12 bases in between. The CDR3 consists of 15 residues. Combining the CDR3 with reference TRBV5-1 and TRBJ1-4 gives the whole variable domain KAGVTQTPRYLIKTRGQQVTLSCSPISGHRSVSWYQQTPGQGLQFLFEYFSETQRNKGNFPGRFSGRQFSNSRSEMNVSTLELGDSALYLCASSWVGGANEKLFFGSGTQLSVL.

The sample holds one count of this clone. The V call is TRBV4-3, the J call TRBJ2-1; D is perhaps TRBD2 (6 bases). V lost 3 bases and J 0 bases, leaving 18 bases between the germline ends. This CDR3 is built from 18 residues. Germline assignment: CDR1 LGHNA and CDR2 YSLEER. The CDR3 protein is CASSHSRRGSGSYNEQFF. The CDR3 nucleotides are TGCGCCAGCAGCCACTCCCGGAGGGGTAGCGGCTCCTACAATGAGCAGTTCTTC.

The chain carries TRBV7-8 and TRBJ1-5; the D gene is possibly TRBD1 (6 bases). There are 17 residues in the CDR3. The germline gives CDR1 SGHVS, CDR2 FQNEAQ. Trimming took off 1 base at V and 2 bases at J, with 15 bases between the two ends. The CDR3 sequence: CASSLGYRASGNQPQHF. The CDR3 DNA reads as TGTGCCAGCAGCTTAGGTTACAGGGCTTCGGGCAATCAGCCCCAGCATTTT.

This chain uses TRBV5-1 with TRBJ2-7, with 11 bases identical to TRBD1. J was trimmed by 2 bases and V by 3 bases; bases with no gene match: 4. The CDR3 is 15 amino acids. Germline lookup yields CDR1 SGHRS and CDR2 YFSETQ. The CDR3 nucleotides are TGCGCCAGCAGCTCGCCGGGACAGGGGGCCTACGAGCAGTACTTC. Its translation: CASSSPGQGAYEQYF.

This clone occurred once. V and J are TRBV18 and TRBJ1-1; a possible D gene is TRBD1 (5 bases). V lost 3 bases to trimming and J lost 1 base, with 18 bases between them. This CDR3 has 17 amino acids. Germline V gene lookup returns CDR1 KGHSH and CDR2 LQKENI. CDR3: CASSPNLGVEGNTEAFF. CDR3 in DNA: TGTGCCAGCTCACCTAACTTAGGGGTAGAAGGGAACACTGAAGCTTTCTTT. Full variable domain (remainder filled in from reference TRBV18 and TRBJ1-1): NAGVMQNPRHLVRRRGQEARLRCSPMKGHSHVYWYRQLPEEGLKFMVYLQKENIIDESGMPKERFSAEFPKEGPSILRIQQVVRGDSAAYFCASSPNLGVEGNTEAFFGQGTRLTVV.

The chain joins TRBV28 to TRBJ1-4; tentatively, D is TRBD1 (5 bases). Germline lookup yields CDR1 MDHEN and CDR2 SYDVKM. This CDR3 region has 14 residues. The V end lost 2 bases, the J end lost 7 bases, and 11 bases lay between the germline ends. The CDR3 coding sequence is TGTGCCAGCAGTTTAGGGGGGTCTGGTGAAAAACTGTTTTTT. It yields the protein CASSLGGSGEKLFF.

The chain links TRBV10-3 to TRBJ1-1; D uncertain. Germline loops: CDR1 ENHRY, CDR2 SYGVKD. This CDR3 has 13 amino acids. V was shortened by 2 bases and J by 5 bases, with 9 bases between the two germline ends. The CDR3 sequence is CAISEAESTEAFF. The CDR3, as DNA: TGTGCCATCAGTGAGGCGGAGAGTACTGAAGCTTTCTTT.

The gene calls are TRBV7-9 and TRBJ2-5; tentative D call: TRBD1 (7 bases). The CDR3 extends over 18 amino acids. Trimming took 6 bases from V and 3 from J, leaving 26 bases between them. CDR1 and CDR2 (germline): SEHNR, FQNEAQ (reference sequence). The CDR3 coding sequence is TGTGCCAGCAGGGAGGGGAAACACAGGGGCCAGGAGAAAGAGACCCAGTACTTC. Amino acid sequence: CASREGKHRGQEKETQYF.

CDR3 DNA sequence: TGTGCCAGCTCACCCCTAGCGGGCACAGATACGCAGTATTTT. This gives the protein CASSPLAGTDTQYF. V usage is TRBV18 and J usage is TRBJ2-3; 7 positions match TRBD2. CDR3 length: 14 residues. Germline V lookup: CDR1 KGHSH, CDR2 LQKENI. V was clipped by 3 bases and J by 1 base; unmatched bases: 1.